These 2 T cell receptor beta chains were all obtained from the same sample, sequenced in a study of T cell clonality in common variable immunodeficiency. Study-wide results and limits: In common variable immunodeficiency, TCR beta chains reportedly carried fewer deletions and N-nucleotide insertions.

The antigens for these receptors are not known. Sequenced by immunoSEQ multiplex PCR; TCRdb stores in-frame clones only, minus some. The sample holds about 26,000 clones, and no clone turns up only once. Sequencing was carried out using peripheral blood mononuclear cells. The receptors shown here come from a human donor with common variable immunodeficiency.

This clone occurred a few times. Read data end 3 residues before the CDR3 end; the end is taken from the germline J gene. This rearrangement joins TRBV5-1 to TRBJ2-3, with TRBD2 matching 12 bases. This CDR3 is 16 amino acids long. With 5 bases clipped from V and 4 bases from J, the junction kept 8 bases outside the gene matches. Germline V gene data show CDR1 as SGHRS and CDR2 as YFSETQ. CDR3 DNA (partial): TGCGCCAGCAGGGCTAGCGGGAGGGCCGAGCCAGATACG. Protein: CASRASGRAEPDT. The CDR3 reads in full as CASRASGRAEPDTQYF. The whole variable domain, remainder taken from reference TRBV5-1 and TRBJ2-3, is KAGVTQTPRYLIKTRGQQVTLSCSPISGHRSVSWYQQTPGQGLQFLFEYFSETQRNKGNFPGRFSGRQFSNSRSEMNVSTLELGDSALYLCASRASGRAEPDTQYFGPGTRLTVL.

This clone has ten or more counts. The CDR3 end lies 3 residues beyond the end of the read and is filled in from the germline J gene. V usage is TRBV5-1 and J usage is TRBJ2-1; D might be TRBD1 (6 bases). V lost 4 bases to trimming and J lost 0 bases, with 11 bases between them. The CDR3 runs 15 residues. Germline V gives CDR1 SGHRS, CDR2 YFSETQ. The CDR3 loop reads CASSLQGFSYNEQFF. CDR3 DNA, as far as it was read: TGCGCCAGCAGCCTCCAGGGGTTCTCCTACAATGAG.